The 7 T cell receptor beta chains given below trace back to one sample, sequenced in a study of identical twins. TCRdb ran MiXCR on the 5' RACE reads and lists one entry per CDR3 protein. The sample has 700,000 or so distinct CDR3 sequences, over 8.5% seen once. This sample was shared with a second study, whose subject was yellow fever vaccine responses in identical twins.

Sequences were obtained from PBMCs. The receptor set was obtained from a woman younger than 35 in good health.

The J gene is TRBJ1-2, the V gene TRBV3-1; tentatively, D is TRBD1 (6 bases). The CDR3 totals 15 residues. CDR1 and CDR2 (germline): LGHDT, YNNKEL (reference sequence). The ends were cut back, 4 bases at V and 3 bases at J, with 15 bases in the middle. The chain's CDR3 is CASSPVAGDHYGYTF. The DNA for the CDR3 is TGTGCCAGCAGCCCCGTAGCAGGGGATCACTATGGCTACACCTTC.

This chain connects TRBV7-9 to TRBJ2-5, with 7 bases identical to TRBD1. Germline V gene data show CDR1 as SEHNR and CDR2 as FQNEAQ (reference sequence). Unmatched junction bases numbered 22, after V lost 10 bases and J lost 5 bases. The CDR3 runs to 17 residues. CDR3 sequence (DNA): TGTGCCATCCCCGGCCAGGGGGTTTTGAGGGGCGTGGAGACCCAGTACTTC. Its translation: CAIPGQGVLRGVETQYF.

This clonotype was picked up a small number of times. The chain couples TRBV7-2 to TRBJ1-4; possibly TRBD1 for D (5 bases). This CDR3 region has 14 residues. The V end lost 0 bases, the J end lost 6 bases, and 8 bases lay between the germline ends. The germline V gene encodes CDR1 SGHTA and CDR2 FQGNSA. The CDR3 protein is CASSLAVTDEKLFF. The CDR3 DNA sequence: TGTGCCAGCAGCTTAGCGGTGACAGATGAAAAACTGTTTTTT. Full variable domain (remainder filled in from reference TRBV7-2 and TRBJ1-4): GAGVSQSPSNKVTEKGKDVELRCDPISGHTALYWYRQSLGQGLEFLIYFQGNSAPDKSGLPSDRFSAERTGGSVSTLTIQRTQQEDSAVYLCASSLAVTDEKLFFGSGTQLSVL.

This clonotype has ten or more counts. The rearrangement uses TRBV19 and TRBJ2-7; 7 bases fit TRBD2. Looked up from germline, CDR1 is LNHDA and CDR2 is SQIVND (reference sequence). CDR3 size: 14 residues. The ends lost 4 bases at V and 0 bases at J; junction bases unmatched: 3. The CDR3 region has the DNA TGTGCCAGTAGTACCCAGCGGGACTCCTACGAGCAGTACTTC. It yields the protein CASSTQRDSYEQYF.

The CDR3, as DNA: TGTGCCAGCAGCTTACGACAGAGCTCCTACGAGCAGTACTTC. It codes for CASSLRQSSYEQYF. V and J are TRBV3-1 and TRBJ2-7; D may be TRBD1 (5 bases). This CDR3 spans 14 amino acids. Looked up from germline, CDR1 is LGHDT and CDR2 is YNNKEL (reference sequence). The V and J ends lost 5 bases and 0 bases respectively, with 11 bases between them.

In its sample, this clonotype was seen many times. The chain links TRBV15 to TRBJ1-6; D remains unclear. The CDR3 length is 15 residues. The germline gives CDR1 LNHNV, CDR2 YYDKDF (reference sequence). The ends were cut back, 4 bases at V and 7 bases at J, with 14 bases in the middle. The CDR3 region is CATSNRDILNSPLHF. CDR3 DNA: TGTGCCACCAGCAATCGAGACATCTTAAATTCACCCCTCCACTTT.

This clonotype was counted at least ten times. The chain employs TRBV20-1 and TRBJ2-1, with D hard to call. The CDR3 sequence is 16 residues long. From germline, CDR1 is DFQATT and CDR2 SNEGSKA (reference sequence). V shed 3 bases and J shed 4 bases, with 19 bases lying between them. DNA of the CDR3: TGCAGTGCTAGGGATTTGGTTGTCGTGCTTTACAATGAGCAGTTCTTC. Residues: CSARDLVVVLYNEQFF.